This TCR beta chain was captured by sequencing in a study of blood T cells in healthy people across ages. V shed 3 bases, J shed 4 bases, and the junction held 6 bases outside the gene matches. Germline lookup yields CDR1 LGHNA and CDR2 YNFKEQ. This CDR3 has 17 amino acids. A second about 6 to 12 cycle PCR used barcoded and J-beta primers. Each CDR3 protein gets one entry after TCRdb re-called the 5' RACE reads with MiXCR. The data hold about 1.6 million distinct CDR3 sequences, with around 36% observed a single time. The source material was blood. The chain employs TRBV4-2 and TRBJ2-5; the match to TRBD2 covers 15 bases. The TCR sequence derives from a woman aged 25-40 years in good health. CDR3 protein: CASSQDPGLAGGETQYF. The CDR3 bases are TGTGCCAGCAGCCAGGACCCGGGACTAGCGGGAGGAGAGACCCAGTACTTC.